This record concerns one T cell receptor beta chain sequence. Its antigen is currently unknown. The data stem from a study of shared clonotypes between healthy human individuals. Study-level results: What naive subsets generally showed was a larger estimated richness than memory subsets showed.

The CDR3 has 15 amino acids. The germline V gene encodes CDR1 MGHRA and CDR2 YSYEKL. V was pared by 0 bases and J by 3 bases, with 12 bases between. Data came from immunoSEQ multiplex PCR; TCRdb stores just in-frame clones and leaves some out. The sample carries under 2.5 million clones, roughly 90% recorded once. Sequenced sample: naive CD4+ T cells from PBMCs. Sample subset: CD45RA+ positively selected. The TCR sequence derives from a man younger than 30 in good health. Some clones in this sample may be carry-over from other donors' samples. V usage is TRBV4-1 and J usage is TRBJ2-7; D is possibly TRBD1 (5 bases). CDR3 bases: TGCGCCAGCAGCCAAGATCGGGCGCAGGGCTACGAGCAGTACTTC. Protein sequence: CASSQDRAQGYEQYF.